This T cell receptor (beta chain) was obtained from a study of cytotoxic CD8 clonotypes in ibrutinib-treated CLL. Study at large: Recorded responses included about 25 partial and 2 complete; following median roughly 74 months, approximately 14 stayed remitted and about 12 progressed. On average, each sample had roughly 260,000 productive templates and more than 75,000 productive rearrangements.

Targeted sequencing depth ranged from 1 in 200,000 to 1 in 1 million T cells. Only in-frame clones appear in the TCRdb table, and some are missing; sequencing was by immunoSEQ multiplex PCR. Among around 26,000 clones listed, 65% to 80% were seen once. General study findings and limits: Sample timing was unmatched between remission and later-progressing patients; lymph nodes unstudied.

Worth noting for this clone: The target antigen is unknown.

Germline CDR1 reads MNHEY; CDR2 reads SMNVEV (reference sequence). CDR3 length: 16 amino acids. The germline V and J ends were trimmed by 4 bases and 0 bases, with 10 bases remaining between them. The sample here was PBMCs, taken after 12 months of ibrutinib treatment. The TCR sequence derives from a human donor with chronic lymphocytic leukemia. V usage is TRBV27 and J usage is TRBJ2-6; D unclear. In nucleotides, the CDR3 is TGTGCCAGCAGTTCTACAGCCATCTCTGGGGCCAACGTCCTGACTTTC. It encodes CASSSTAISGANVLTF.